A single sample is the source of the 19 T cell receptor beta chains below, sequenced in a study of T cell responses to AZD1222 COVID-19 vaccine. Sequencing used immunoSEQ multiplex PCR; TCRdb keeps in-frame clones, though not all of them. The top ten hold 1.3% of the sample, which has 150,000 to 200,000 clones, about 91% seen once. The material was peripheral blood, obtained 28 days after the second AZD1222 dose. Every receptor here comes from an adult who received the AZD1222 COVID-19 vaccine.

The chain has TRBV6-5 and TRBJ1-2; D possibly corresponds to TRBD1 (6 bases). The germline V and J ends were trimmed by 8 bases and 3 bases, with 16 bases remaining between them. The CDR3 has 14 amino acids. CDR1 and CDR2 (germline): MNHEY, SVGAGI. Written as DNA, the CDR3 is TGTGCCAGCCGGGGGATGGGGGCGGACTATGGCTACACCTTC. Its translation: CASRGMGADYGYTF.

This clone was picked up one time. This chain connects TRBV4-1 to TRBJ1-1; 8 nucleotides match TRBD1. The V segment lost 4 bases and the J segment 2 bases; nucleotides outside the gene matches: 21. There are 20 residues in the CDR3. CDR1 and CDR2 from the germline V gene are MGHRA and YSYEKL. CDR3 sequence: CASSLKTNRDRNFINTEAFF. Written as DNA, the CDR3 is TGCGCCAGCAGCCTTAAAACAAACCGGGACAGGAACTTTATTAACACTGAAGCTTTCTTT.

The CDR3 sequence: CATSLAGSNNEQFF. CDR3 nucleotide sequence: TGTGCCACCTCCCTAGCGGGGTCGAACAATGAGCAGTTCTTC. The genes are TRBV24-1 and TRBJ2-1; TRBD2 aligns across 9 bases. Trimming removed 9 bases from V and 5 bases from J; junction bases left unmatched: 7. Germline CDR1 is KGHDR and CDR2 is SFDVKD. The CDR3 has 14 amino acids.

V and J are TRBV29-1 and TRBJ1-1; 7 bases match TRBD1. Germline V gives CDR1 SQVTM, CDR2 ANQGSEA. The trim removed 6 bases at V and 6 bases at J, leaving 13 bases unmatched. The CDR3 consists of 14 residues. As DNA, the CDR3 is TGCAGCGTAACTACGACAGGGTGGAAGCCTGAAGCTTTCTTT. Protein: CSVTTTGWKPEAFF. The full variable domain, its missing parts supplied by reference TRBV29-1 and TRBJ1-1, is SAVISQKPSRDICQRGTSLTIQCQVDSQVTMMFWYRQQPGQSLTLIATANQGSEATYESGFVIDKFPISRPNLTFSTLTVSNMSPEDSSIYLCSVTTTGWKPEAFFGQGTRLTVV.

A single count supports this clone. V gene TRBV18 combines with J gene TRBJ1-1, with TRBD1 matching over 8 bases. The CDR3 runs to 14 residues. Germline CDR1 and CDR2: KGHSH and LQKENI. V dropped 5 bases and J dropped 4; count of bases not matched to a gene: 6. The CDR3 here is CASSATGEATEAFF. Written as DNA, the CDR3 is TGTGCCAGCTCAGCGACAGGGGAGGCCACTGAAGCTTTCTTT.

The chain uses TRBV15 and TRBJ1-5; D gene ambiguous. The V gene's germline CDR1 is LNHNV and CDR2 YYDKDF (reference sequence). The ends were cut back, 0 bases at V and 10 bases at J, with 13 bases in the middle. This CDR3 is built from 14 residues. CDR3 region: CATSREAKDPPQHF. The CDR3 region has the DNA TGTGCCACCAGCAGAGAAGCGAAGGATCCTCCCCAGCATTTT. The full variable domain, rest sourced from reference TRBV15 and TRBJ1-5, is DAMVIQNPRYQVTQFGKPVTLSCSQTLNHNVMYWYQQKSSQAPKLLFHYYDKDFNNEADTPDNFQSRRPNTSFCFLDIRSPGLGDTAMYLCATSREAKDPPQHFGDGTRLSIL.

V is TRBV28 and J is TRBJ2-2; D gene unclear. The V gene's germline CDR1 is MDHEN and CDR2 SYDVKM. The V gene lost 7 bases and the J gene lost 1 base, with 1 base spanning the gap. The CDR3 contains 11 residues. CDR3 DNA: TGTGCCAGCAAGAACACCGGGGAGCTGTTTTTT. This encodes CASKNTGELFF.

V is TRBV10-3 and J is TRBJ2-7; perhaps TRBD1 as D (6 bases). The germline V gene has CDR1 ENHRY and CDR2 SYGVKD. V lost 6 bases and J 3 bases, leaving 18 bases between the germline ends. CDR3 length: 15 amino acids. The CDR3 spells CAISTGRLGFYEQYF. The DNA for the CDR3 is TGTGCCATCAGCACAGGGAGATTGGGGTTCTACGAGCAGTACTTC.

The rearrangement joins TRBV30 to TRBJ2-7; D gene unclear. Germline-derived CDR1 and CDR2 are GTSNPN and SVGIG (reference sequence). Trimming left V 0 bases short and J 3 bases short, with 6 bases between. This CDR3 has 12 residues. CDR3 DNA sequence: TGTGCCTGGAGTGTACAAATCTACGAGCAGTACTTC. Translation gives CAWSVQIYEQYF.

J is TRBJ2-3 and V is TRBV4-3; 7 bases map to TRBD1. J gave up 2 bases and V 1 base, and 12 bases lay outside the gene matches. Germline V gene lookup returns CDR1 LGHNA and CDR2 YSLEER. This CDR3 has 18 amino acids. In nucleotides, the CDR3 is TGCGCCAGCAGCCAAGGCACACTCCGGACAGGCCTCACAGATACGCAGTATTTT. It is translated as CASSQGTLRTGLTDTQYF.

This chain links TRBV6-2 or TRBV6-3 with TRBJ2-4; D perhaps matches TRBD1 (5 bases). Germline V CDR1 and CDR2: MNHEY, SVGEGT. This CDR3 has 14 amino acids. The V end lost 2 bases, the J end lost 7 bases, and 12 bases lay between the germline ends. CDR3 sequence reads: CASSYAQGMNIQYF. The CDR3 nucleotides are TGTGCCAGCAGTTACGCGCAGGGAATGAACATTCAGTACTTC.

This CDR3 is CASIPGHISNQPQHF. The CDR3 coding sequence is TGTGCCAGCATTCCGGGACACATTAGCAATCAGCCCCAGCATTTT. This chain uses TRBV5-8 with TRBJ1-5; TRBD1 might be the D (6 bases). Germline lookup yields CDR1 SGHTS and CDR2 YDEGEE. CDR3 length equals 15 residues. V shed 6 bases and J shed 0 bases, with 13 bases lying between them. Drawing the rest from reference TRBV5-8 and TRBJ1-5, the complete variable domain is EAGVTQSPTHLIKTRGQQATLRCSPISGHTSVYWYQQALGLGLQFLLWYDEGEERNRGNFPPRFSGRQFPNYSSELNVNALELEDSALYLCASIPGHISNQPQHFGDGTRLSIL.

The chain joins TRBV4-2 to TRBJ2-1, with D possibly TRBD2 on 7 matching bases. V was pared by 1 base and J by 8 bases, with 15 bases between. Per germline, CDR1 LGHNA and CDR2 YNFKEQ. The CDR3 sequence is 15 residues long. In nucleotides, the CDR3 is TGTGCCAGCAGCCAAGCCACAGGAGGGGGGGATGAGCAGTTCTTC. Translated, it gives CASSQATGGGDEQFF.

The chain uses TRBV6-2 or TRBV6-3 and TRBJ2-1; no clear D. CDR1 is MNHEY, CDR2 SVGEGT, per germline. CDR3 length equals 12 residues. V was cut by 4 bases and J by 6 bases, with 7 bases left in between. CDR3 bases: TGTGCCAGCAGTTTAGGGTCCAATGAGCAGTTCTTC. Translating it yields CASSLGSNEQFF.

The CDR3 nucleotides read TGTGCCAGCAGCAAAGAAGGGGTGGAAGAAAAACTGTTTTTT. Encoded protein: CASSKEGVEEKLFF. This chain joins TRBV21-1 and TRBJ1-4; TRBD1, the D gene given by the table, was not confirmed from the DNA. TRBV21-1 is classified as a pseudogene. The CDR3 is 14 residues long.

The CDR3 region is CASSFFRFGTRNTGELFF. CDR3 nucleotide sequence: TGTGCCAGCAGCTTCTTTCGTTTTGGGACTAGAAACACCGGGGAGCTGTTTTTT. The chain combines TRBV7-9 with TRBJ2-2; 8 nucleotides align to TRBD2. The CDR3 runs to 18 residues. Per the germline V gene, CDR1 is SEHNR and CDR2 is FQNEAQ (reference sequence). J lost 2 bases, V lost 3 bases, and 11 bases had no gene match.

The chain joins TRBV28 to TRBJ1-1; maybe TRBD1 (5 bases). The CDR3 length is 13 residues. Per the germline V gene, CDR1 is MDHEN and CDR2 is SYDVKM. V gave up 6 bases and J gave up 4 bases, with 12 bases separating them. The CDR3 loop is CASRGPGSTEAFF. For the CDR3, the DNA is TGTGCCAGCAGGGGGCCGGGCTCCACTGAAGCTTTCTTT.

This clone came up once. The J gene is TRBJ2-1, the V gene TRBV11-2; 8 positions match TRBD1. Trimming took 3 bases from V and 4 from J; bases not matched to a gene: 5. The CDR3 extends over 15 amino acids. Germline V gene sequence: CDR1 SGHAT, CDR2 FQNNGV. The CDR3 reads CASSLDRQGYNEQFF. CDR3 in DNA: TGTGCCAGCAGCTTGGATAGACAGGGGTACAATGAGCAGTTCTTC.

The chain uses TRBV2 and TRBJ1-2; D unclear. V was trimmed by 10 bases and J by 2 bases, leaving 8 bases between them. Germline V gene lookup returns CDR1 SNHLY and CDR2 FYNNEI. The CDR3 has 11 residues. The CDR3 loop reads CATGRNYGYTF. The CDR3 nucleotides read TGTGCCACGGGCAGAAACTATGGCTACACCTTC. Drawing the rest from reference TRBV2 and TRBJ1-2, the complete variable domain is EPEVTQTPSHQVTQMGQEVILRCVPISNHLYFYWYRQILGQKVEFLVSFYNNEISEKSEIFDDQFSVERPDGSNFTLKIRSTKLEDSAMYFCATGRNYGYTFGSGTRLTVV.